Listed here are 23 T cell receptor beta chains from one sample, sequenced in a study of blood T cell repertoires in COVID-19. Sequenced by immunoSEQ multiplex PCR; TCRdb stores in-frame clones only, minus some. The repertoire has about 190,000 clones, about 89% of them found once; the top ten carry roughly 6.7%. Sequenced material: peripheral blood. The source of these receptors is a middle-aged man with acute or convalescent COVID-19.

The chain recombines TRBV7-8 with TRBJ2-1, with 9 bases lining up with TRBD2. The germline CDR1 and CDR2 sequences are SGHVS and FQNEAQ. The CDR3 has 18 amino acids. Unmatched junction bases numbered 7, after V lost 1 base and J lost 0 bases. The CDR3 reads CASSLGVSGGSSYNEQFF. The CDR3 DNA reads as TGTGCCAGCAGCTTAGGGGTTAGCGGGGGAAGCTCCTACAATGAGCAGTTCTTC.

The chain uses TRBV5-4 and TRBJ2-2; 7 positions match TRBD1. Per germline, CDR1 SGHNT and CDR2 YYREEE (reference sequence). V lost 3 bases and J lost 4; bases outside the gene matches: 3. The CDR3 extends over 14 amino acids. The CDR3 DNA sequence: TGTGCCAGCAGCTGGGGGACAGTCACCGGGGAGCTGTTTTTT. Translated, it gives CASSWGTVTGELFF. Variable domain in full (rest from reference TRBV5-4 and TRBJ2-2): ETGVTQSPTHLIKTRGQQVTLRCSSQSGHNTVSWYQQALGQGPQFIFQYYREEENGRGNFPPRFSGLQFPNYSSELNVNALELDDSALYLCASSWGTVTGELFFGEGSRLTVL.

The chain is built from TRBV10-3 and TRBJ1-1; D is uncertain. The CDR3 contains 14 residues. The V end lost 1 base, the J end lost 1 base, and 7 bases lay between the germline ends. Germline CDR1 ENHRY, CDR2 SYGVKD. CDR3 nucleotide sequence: TGTGCCATCAGTGAGTTACTCGCGAACACTGAAGCTTTCTTT. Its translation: CAISELLANTEAFF.

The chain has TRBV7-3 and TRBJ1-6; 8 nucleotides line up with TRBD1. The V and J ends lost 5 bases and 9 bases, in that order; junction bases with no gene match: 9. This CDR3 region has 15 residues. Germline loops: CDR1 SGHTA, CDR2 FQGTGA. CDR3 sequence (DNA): TGTGCCAGCAGCACAACGGGACAGGCGGGTTCACCCCTCCACTTT. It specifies CASSTTGQAGSPLHF. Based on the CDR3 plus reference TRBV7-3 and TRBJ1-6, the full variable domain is GAGVSQTPSNKVTEKGKYVELRCDPISGHTALYWYRQSLGQGPEFLIYFQGTGAADDSGLPNDRFFAVRPEGSVSTLKIQRTERGDSAVYLCASSTTGQAGSPLHFGNGTRLTVT.

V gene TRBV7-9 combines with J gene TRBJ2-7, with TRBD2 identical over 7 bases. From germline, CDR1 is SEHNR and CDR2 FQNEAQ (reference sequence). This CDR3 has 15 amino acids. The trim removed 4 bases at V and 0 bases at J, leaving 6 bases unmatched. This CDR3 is CASSWEGRNSYEQYF. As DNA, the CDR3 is TGTGCCAGCAGCTGGGAGGGGCGGAACTCCTACGAGCAGTACTTC.

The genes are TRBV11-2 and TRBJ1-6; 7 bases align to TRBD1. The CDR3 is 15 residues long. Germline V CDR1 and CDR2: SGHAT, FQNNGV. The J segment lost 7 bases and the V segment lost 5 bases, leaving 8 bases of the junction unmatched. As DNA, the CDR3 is TGTGCCAGCAGCGAAAACAGGGGCGGAAATTCACCCCTCCACTTT. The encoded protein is CASSENRGGNSPLHF.

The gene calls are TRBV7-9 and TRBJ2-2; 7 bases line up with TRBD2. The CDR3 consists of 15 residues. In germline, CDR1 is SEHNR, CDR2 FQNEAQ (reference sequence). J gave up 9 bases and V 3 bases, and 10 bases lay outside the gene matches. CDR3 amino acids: CASSLGQAGVRELFF. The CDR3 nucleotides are TGTGCCAGCAGCTTGGGGCAGGCGGGGGTCCGGGAGCTGTTTTTT. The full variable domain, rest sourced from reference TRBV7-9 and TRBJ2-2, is DTGVSQNPRHKITKRGQNVTFRCDPISEHNRLYWYRQTLGQGPEFLTYFQNEAQLEKSRLLSDRFSAERPKGSFSTLEIQRTEQGDSAMYLCASSLGQAGVRELFFGEGSRLTVL.

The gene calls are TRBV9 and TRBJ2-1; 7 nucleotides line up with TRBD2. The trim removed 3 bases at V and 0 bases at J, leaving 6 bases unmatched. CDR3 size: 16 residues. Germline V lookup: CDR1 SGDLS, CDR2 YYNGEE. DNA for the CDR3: TGTGCCAGCAGCGATCACTGGACTAGCTCCTACAATGAGCAGTTCTTC. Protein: CASSDHWTSSYNEQFF.

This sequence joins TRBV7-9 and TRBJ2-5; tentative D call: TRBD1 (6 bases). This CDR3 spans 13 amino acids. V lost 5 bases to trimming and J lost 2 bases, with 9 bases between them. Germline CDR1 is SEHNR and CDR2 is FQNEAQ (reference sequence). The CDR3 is CASSRGQQETQYF. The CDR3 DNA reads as TGTGCCAGCAGCCGAGGACAGCAAGAGACCCAGTACTTC.

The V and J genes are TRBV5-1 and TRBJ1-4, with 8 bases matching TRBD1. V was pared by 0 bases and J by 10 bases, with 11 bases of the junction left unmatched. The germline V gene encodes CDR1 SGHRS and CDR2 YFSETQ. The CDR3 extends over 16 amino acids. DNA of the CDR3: TGCGCCAGCAGCTTGGAATCAGGGGGCAGGGTCGGAAAACTGTTTTTT. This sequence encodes CASSLESGGRVGKLFF.

The CDR3 is CASSLAGTAGGQETQYF. The DNA of the CDR3 is TGTGCCAGCAGCTTAGCGGGAACTGCGGGGGGACAAGAGACCCAGTACTTC. The chain links TRBV7-2 to TRBJ2-5; the match to TRBD2 covers 8 bases. The junction had 8 bases not matched to a gene; V was cut back by 0 bases and J by 2 bases. The germline V gene has CDR1 SGHTA and CDR2 FQGNSA. The CDR3 sequence is 17 residues long. Full variable domain (remainder filled in from reference TRBV7-2 and TRBJ2-5): GAGVSQSPSNKVTEKGKDVELRCDPISGHTALYWYRQSLGQGLEFLIYFQGNSAPDKSGLPSDRFSAERTGGSVSTLTIQRTQQEDSAVYLCASSLAGTAGGQETQYFGPGTRLLVL.

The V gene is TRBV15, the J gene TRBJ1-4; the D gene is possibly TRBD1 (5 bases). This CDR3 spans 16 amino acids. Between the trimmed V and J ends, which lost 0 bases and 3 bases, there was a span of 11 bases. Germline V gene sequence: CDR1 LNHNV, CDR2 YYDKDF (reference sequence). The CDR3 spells CATSRDGAGANEKLFF. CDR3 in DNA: TGTGCCACCAGCAGAGATGGGGCGGGAGCTAATGAAAAACTGTTTTTT.

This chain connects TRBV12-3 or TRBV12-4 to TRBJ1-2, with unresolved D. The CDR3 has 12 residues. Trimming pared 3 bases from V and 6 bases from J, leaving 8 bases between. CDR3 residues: CASSFAGNGYTF. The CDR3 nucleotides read TGTGCCAGCAGTTTTGCGGGTAATGGCTACACCTTC.

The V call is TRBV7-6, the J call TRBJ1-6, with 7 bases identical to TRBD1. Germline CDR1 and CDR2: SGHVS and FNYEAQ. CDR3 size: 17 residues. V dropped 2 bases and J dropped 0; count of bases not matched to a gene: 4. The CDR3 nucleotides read TGTGCCAGCAGCTTACGCCGGGACAGCTCCTATAATTCACCCCTCCACTTT. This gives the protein CASSLRRDSSYNSPLHF. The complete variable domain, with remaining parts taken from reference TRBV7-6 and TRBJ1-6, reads GAGVSQSPRYKVTKRGQDVALRCDPISGHVSLYWYRQALGQGPEFLTYFNYEAQQDKSGLPNDRFSAERPEGSISTLTIQRTEQRDSAMYRCASSLRRDSSYNSPLHFGNGTRLTVT.

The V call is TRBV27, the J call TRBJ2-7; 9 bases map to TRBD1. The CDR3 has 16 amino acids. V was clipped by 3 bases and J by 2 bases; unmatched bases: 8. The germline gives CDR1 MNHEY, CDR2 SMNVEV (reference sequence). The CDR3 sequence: CASSFQGQGPPYEQYF. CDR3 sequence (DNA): TGTGCCAGCAGTTTCCAGGGACAGGGTCCTCCCTACGAGCAGTACTTC.

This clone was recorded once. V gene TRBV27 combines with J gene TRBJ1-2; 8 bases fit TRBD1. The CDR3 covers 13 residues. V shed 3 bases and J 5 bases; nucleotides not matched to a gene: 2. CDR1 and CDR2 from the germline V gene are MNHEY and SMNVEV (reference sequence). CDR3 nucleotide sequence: TGTGCCAGCAGTTTGCGGACAGGGTATGGCTACACCTTC. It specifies CASSLRTGYGYTF.

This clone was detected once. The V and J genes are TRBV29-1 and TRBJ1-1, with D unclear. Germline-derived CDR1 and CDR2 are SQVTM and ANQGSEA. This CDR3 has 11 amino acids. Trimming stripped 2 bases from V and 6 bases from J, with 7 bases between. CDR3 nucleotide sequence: TGCAGCGTTGAAATAAATTCTGAAGCTTTCTTT. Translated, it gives CSVEINSEAFF.

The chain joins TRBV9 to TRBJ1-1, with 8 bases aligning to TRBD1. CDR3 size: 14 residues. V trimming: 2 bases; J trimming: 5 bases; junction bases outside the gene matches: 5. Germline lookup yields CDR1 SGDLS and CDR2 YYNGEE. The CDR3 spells CASSVQTGETEAFF. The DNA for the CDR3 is TGTGCCAGCAGCGTCCAGACAGGGGAGACTGAAGCTTTCTTT.

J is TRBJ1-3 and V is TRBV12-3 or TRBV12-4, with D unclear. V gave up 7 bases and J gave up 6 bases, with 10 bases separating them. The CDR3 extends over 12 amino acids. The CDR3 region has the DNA TGTGCCAGCACCCCGGTCGAAAACACCATATATTTT. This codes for CASTPVENTIYF.

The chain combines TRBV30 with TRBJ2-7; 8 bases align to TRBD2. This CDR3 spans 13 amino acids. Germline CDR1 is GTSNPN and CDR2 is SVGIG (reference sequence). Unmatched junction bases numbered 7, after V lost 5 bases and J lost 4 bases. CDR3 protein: CAWQAGGGYEQYF. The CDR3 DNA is TGTGCCTGGCAGGCGGGGGGCGGGTACGAGCAGTACTTC. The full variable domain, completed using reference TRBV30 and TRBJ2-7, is SQTIHQWPATLVQPVGSPLSLECTVEGTSNPNLYWYRQAAGRGLQLLFYSVGIGQISSEVPQNLSASRPQDRQFILSSKKLLLSDSGFYLCAWQAGGGYEQYFGPGTRLTVT.

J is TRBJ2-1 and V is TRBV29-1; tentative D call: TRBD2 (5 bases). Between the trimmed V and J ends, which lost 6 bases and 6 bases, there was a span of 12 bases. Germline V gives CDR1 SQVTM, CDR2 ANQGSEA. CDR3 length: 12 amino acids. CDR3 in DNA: TGCAGCGTCTCCCTCGGGGTCAATGAGCAGTTCTTC. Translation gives CSVSLGVNEQFF.

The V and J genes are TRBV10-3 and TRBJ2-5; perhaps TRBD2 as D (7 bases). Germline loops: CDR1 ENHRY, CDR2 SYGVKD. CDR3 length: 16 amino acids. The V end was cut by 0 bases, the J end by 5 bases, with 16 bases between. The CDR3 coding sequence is TGTGCCATCAGTGAGTCCGGGGGGCGAGCTACCGAGACCCAGTACTTC. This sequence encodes CAISESGGRATETQYF.

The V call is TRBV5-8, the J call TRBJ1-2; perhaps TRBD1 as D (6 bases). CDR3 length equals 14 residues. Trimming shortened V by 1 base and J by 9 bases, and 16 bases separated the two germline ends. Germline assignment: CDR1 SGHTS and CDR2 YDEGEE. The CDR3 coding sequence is TGTGCCAGCAGCTTGCTGGCACAGGGAAGGAGCTACACCTTC. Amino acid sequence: CASSLLAQGRSYTF. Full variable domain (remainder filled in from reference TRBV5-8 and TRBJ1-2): EAGVTQSPTHLIKTRGQQATLRCSPISGHTSVYWYQQALGLGLQFLLWYDEGEERNRGNFPPRFSGRQFPNYSSELNVNALELEDSALYLCASSLLAQGRSYTFGSGTRLTVV.